Detailed here is one T cell receptor (beta chain). Its antigen remains unknown. V lost 4 bases to trimming and J lost 0 bases, with 8 bases between them. This CDR3 contains 13 residues. Germline CDR1 is SGDLS and CDR2 is YYNGEE. This entry comes from a study of T cell responses to AZD1222 COVID-19 vaccine. This table comes from immunoSEQ multiplex PCR, and its TCRdb copy is limited to in-frame clones, with some not included. Among 100,000 to 150,000 clones, 75% to 90% were seen once, and the ten largest hold roughly 4.4%. Findings of the study overall: Spike-specific TCR breadth and depth grew following two AZD1222 doses. Most donors were white British and more were female, and clonal diversity was possibly underestimated.

This sequence originates from an adult who received the AZD1222 COVID-19 vaccine. This specimen consisted of peripheral blood, obtained 28 days after the second AZD1222 dose. V usage is TRBV9 and J usage is TRBJ2-7; D remains ambiguous. CDR3 DNA: TGTGCCAGCAGCCCCCCCACCTCCTACGAGCAGTACTTC. It yields the protein CASSPPTSYEQYF.